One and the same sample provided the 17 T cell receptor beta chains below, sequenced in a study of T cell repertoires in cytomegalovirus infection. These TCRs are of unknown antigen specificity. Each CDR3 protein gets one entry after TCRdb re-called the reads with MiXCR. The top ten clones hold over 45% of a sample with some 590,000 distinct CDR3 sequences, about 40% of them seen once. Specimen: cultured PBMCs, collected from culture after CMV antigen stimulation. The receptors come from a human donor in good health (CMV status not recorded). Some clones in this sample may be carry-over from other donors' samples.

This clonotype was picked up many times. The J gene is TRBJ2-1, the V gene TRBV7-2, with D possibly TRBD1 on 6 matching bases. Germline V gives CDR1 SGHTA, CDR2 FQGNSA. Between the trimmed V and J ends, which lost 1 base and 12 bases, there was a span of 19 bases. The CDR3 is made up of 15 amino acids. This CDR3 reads CASSLDRDDALRQFF. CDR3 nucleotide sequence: TGTGCCAGCAGCTTAGACAGGGATGACGCTTTAAGGCAGTTCTTC.

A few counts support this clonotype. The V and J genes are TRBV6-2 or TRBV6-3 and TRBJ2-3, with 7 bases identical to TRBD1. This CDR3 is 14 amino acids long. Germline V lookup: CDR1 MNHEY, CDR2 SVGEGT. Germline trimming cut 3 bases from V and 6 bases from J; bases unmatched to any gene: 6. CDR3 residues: CASSYLDRRDTQYF. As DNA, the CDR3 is TGTGCCAGCAGTTATTTGGACAGGCGGGATACGCAGTATTTT.

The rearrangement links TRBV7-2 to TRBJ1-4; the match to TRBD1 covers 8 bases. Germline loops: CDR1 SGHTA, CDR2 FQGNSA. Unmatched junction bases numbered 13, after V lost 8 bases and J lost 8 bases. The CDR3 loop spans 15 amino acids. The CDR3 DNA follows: TGTGCCAGCGGCAAGACAGGGGTGTTAGTCGAAAAACTGTTTTTT. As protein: CASGKTGVLVEKLFF.

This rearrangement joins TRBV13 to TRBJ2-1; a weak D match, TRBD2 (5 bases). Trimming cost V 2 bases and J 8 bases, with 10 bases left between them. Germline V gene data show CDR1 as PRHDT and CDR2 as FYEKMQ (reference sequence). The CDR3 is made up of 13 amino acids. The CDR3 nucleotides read TGTGCCAGCAGCTTAAGAGGGTGGGATGAGCAGTTCTTC. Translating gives CASSLRGWDEQFF.

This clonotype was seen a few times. The CDR3 region is CASSLGTGGRETQYF. CDR3 DNA sequence: TGTGCCAGCAGCCTTGGGACAGGGGGAAGGGAGACCCAGTACTTC. This chain joins TRBV5-4 and TRBJ2-5; TRBD1 aligns across 11 bases. V dropped 4 bases and J dropped 5; count of bases not matched to a gene: 7. The CDR3 has 15 residues. In germline, CDR1 is SGHNT, CDR2 YYREEE (reference sequence).

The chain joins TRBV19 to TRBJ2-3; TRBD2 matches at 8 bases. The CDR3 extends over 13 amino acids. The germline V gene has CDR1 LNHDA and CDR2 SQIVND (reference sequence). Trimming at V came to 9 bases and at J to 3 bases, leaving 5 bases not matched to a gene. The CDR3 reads CASRASGTDTQYF. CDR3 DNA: TGTGCCAGCAGGGCTAGCGGGACAGATACGCAGTATTTT.

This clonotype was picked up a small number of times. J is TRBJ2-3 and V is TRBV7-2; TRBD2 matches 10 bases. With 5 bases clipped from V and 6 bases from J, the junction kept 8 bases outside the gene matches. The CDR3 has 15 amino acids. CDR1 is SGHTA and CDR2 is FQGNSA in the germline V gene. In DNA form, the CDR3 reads TGTGCCAGCAGCCCTACTAGCGGGGCATTGGATACGCAGTATTTT. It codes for CASSPTSGALDTQYF.

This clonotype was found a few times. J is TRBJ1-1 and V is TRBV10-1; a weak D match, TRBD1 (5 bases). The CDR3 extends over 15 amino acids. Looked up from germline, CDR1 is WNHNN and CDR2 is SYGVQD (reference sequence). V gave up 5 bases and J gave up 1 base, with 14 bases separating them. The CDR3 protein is CASSQSGTENTEAFF. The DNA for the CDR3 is TGCGCCAGCAGTCAATCCGGGACGGAGAACACTGAAGCTTTCTTT.

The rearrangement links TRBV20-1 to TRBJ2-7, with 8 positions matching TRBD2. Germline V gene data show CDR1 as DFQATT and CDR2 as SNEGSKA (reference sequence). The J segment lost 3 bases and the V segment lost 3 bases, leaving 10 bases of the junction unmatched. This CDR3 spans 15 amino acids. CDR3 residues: CSASEPGLGHYEQYF. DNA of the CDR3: TGCAGTGCTAGTGAACCGGGACTAGGACACTACGAGCAGTACTTC.

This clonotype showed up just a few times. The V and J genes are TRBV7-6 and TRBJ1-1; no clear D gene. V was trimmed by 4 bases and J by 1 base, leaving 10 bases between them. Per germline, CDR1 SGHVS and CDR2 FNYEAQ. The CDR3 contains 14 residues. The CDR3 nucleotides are TGTGCCAGCAGCTCCCCCGGGGAGAACACTGAAGCTTTCTTT. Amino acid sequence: CASSSPGENTEAFF.

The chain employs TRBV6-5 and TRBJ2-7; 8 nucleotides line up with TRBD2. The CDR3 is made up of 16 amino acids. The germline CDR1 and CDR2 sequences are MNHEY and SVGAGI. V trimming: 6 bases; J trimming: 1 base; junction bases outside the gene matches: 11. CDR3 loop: CASSRTHSGMSYEQYF. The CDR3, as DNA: TGTGCCAGCAGCCGTACACATAGCGGGATGTCCTACGAGCAGTACTTC.

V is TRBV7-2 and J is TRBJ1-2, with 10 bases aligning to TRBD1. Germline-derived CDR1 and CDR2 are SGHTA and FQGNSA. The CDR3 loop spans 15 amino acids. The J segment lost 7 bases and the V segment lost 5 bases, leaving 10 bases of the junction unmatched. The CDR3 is CASSGGTGDLGGYTF. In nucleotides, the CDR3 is TGTGCCAGCAGCGGGGGGACAGGGGACTTGGGTGGCTACACCTTC.

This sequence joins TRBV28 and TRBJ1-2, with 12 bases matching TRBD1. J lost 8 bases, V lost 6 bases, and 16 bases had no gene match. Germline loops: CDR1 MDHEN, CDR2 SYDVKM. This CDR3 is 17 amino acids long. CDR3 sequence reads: CASSLPGTGGFPLGYTF. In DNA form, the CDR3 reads TGTGCCAGCAGCCTTCCCGGGACAGGGGGCTTCCCCCTAGGCTACACCTTC.

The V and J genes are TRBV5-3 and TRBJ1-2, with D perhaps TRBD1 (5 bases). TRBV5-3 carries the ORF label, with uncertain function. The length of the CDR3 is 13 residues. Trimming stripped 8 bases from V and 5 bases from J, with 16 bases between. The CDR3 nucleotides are TGTGCCAGCGCCCCTGGGGGGGATTATGGCTACACCTTC. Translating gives CASAPGGDYGYTF.

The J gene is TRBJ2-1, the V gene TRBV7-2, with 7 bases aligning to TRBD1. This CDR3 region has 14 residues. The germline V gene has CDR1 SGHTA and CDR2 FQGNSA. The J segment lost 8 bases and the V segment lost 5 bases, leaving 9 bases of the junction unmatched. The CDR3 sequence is CASSLQNRGDEQFF. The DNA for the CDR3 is TGTGCCAGCAGCCTTCAGAACAGGGGCGATGAGCAGTTCTTC.

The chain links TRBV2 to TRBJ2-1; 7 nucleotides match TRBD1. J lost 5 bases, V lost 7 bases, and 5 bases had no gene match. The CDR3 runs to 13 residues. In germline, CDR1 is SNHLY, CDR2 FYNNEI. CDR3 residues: CASTQGVDNEQFF. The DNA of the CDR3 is TGTGCCAGCACCCAGGGGGTTGACAATGAGCAGTTCTTC. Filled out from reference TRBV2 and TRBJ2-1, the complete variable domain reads EPEVTQTPSHQVTQMGQEVILRCVPISNHLYFYWYRQILGQKVEFLVSFYNNEISEKSEIFDDQFSVERPDGSNFTLKIRSTKLEDSAMYFCASTQGVDNEQFFGPGTRLTVL.

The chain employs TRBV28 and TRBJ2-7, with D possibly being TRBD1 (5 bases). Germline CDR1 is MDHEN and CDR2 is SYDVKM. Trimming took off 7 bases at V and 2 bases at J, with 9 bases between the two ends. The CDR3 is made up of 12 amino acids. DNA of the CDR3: TGTGCCAGCACTACAGGTACCTACGAGCAGTACTTC. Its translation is CASTTGTYEQYF.